The clone carrying this TCR beta chain was detected only a few times. The antigen remains undetermined. This specimen belongs to a study of cytomegalovirus exposure and HLA in healthy donors. Study-wide points: Later work associated fewer than 20,000 TCR beta sequences with HLA alleles at 0.05 false discovery rate.

CDR3 length: 16 residues. Trimming removed 4 bases from V and 2 bases from J, with 17 bases in between. CDR1 is MNHNS and CDR2 is SASEGT in the germline V gene. The PCR ran on 60 Vbeta and 13 Jbeta primers. Sequenced by immunoSEQ multiplex PCR; TCRdb stores in-frame clones only, minus some. The repertoire includes some 89,000 clones, about 85% of them detected once, and 6.5% to 9% sits in the top ten. The sequencing sample was made of PBMCs. The sequence was obtained from a man aged 35-49 years in good health and CMV-seropositive. This sequence joins TRBV6-1 and TRBJ2-5; perhaps TRBD2 as D (6 bases). The CDR3 coding sequence is TGTGCCAGCAGTGGGTCTCGGGCTAGCGCTCAAGAGACCCAGTACTTC. It codes for CASSGSRASAQETQYF.